These T cell receptor beta chains were read from a single sample in a study of T-cell memory formation after mild COVID-19. MiXCR, run by TCRdb on the 5' RACE reads, gives a single entry per CDR3 protein. The sample records a few hundred thousand distinct CDR3 sequences, about 17% being singletons. Source material: PBMCs or a T cell subset sorted from them (not recorded which). All receptors derive from a man aged 18 to 29 who had mild COVID-19 (a few samples of this study predate the infection). Cell type and time point are not known. Each CDR3 is given with its conserved first and last residue. D genes are given only for firm matches. For some rows the clone size is stated as once, few or many, or as a class when expanded; others skip it.

J gene | D gene | V gene | clone size | CDR3 length | CDR3 DNA | CDR3 protein
TRBJ2-1 | NA | TRBV15 | many | 17 | TGTGCCACCAGCAGAGATCAGAACGGGGTCTCCTACAATGAGCAGTTCTTC | CATSRDQNGVSYNEQFF
TRBJ1-1 | TRBD1 | TRBV6-2/TRBV6-3 | NA | 16 | TGTGCCAGCACCCCGGGACAGGGGGCGAGAGGTTCCCGAGCTTTCTTT | CASTPGQGARGSRAFF
TRBJ1-1 | NA | TRBV11-2 | few | 16 | TGTGCCAGCAGCTTAGGACCGGGACAAGGGCACACTGAAGCTTTCTTT | CASSLGPGQGHTEAFF
TRBJ2-3 | NA | TRBV5-4 | NA | 13 | TGTGCCAGCAGCTTTCTTCCCACAGATACGCAGTATTTT | CASSFLPTDTQYF
TRBJ2-5 | TRBD1 | TRBV5-6 | many | 15 | TGTGCCAGCAGCTTGGTGGACAGGGTGGAAGAGACCCAGTACTTC | CASSLVDRVEETQYF
TRBJ1-1 | NA | TRBV7-9 | many | 14 | TGTGCCAGCAGCTTGACCTTTTACAACACTGAAGCTTTCTTT | CASSLTFYNTEAFF
TRBJ2-1 | TRBD2 | TRBV6-5 | once | 17 | TGTGCCAGCAGTCCGTCCAGCGGGGGGGCCGTTGGCAATGAGCAGTTCTTC | CASSPSSGGAVGNEQFF
TRBJ1-2 | TRBD1 | TRBV6-5 | few | 14 | TGTGCCAGCAGTTTCGACAGGGTGTTAAATGGCTACACCTTC | CASSFDRVLNGYTF
TRBJ2-3 | NA | TRBV3-1 | few | 15 | TGTGCCAGCAGCCAAGGAGGTATCCTCACAGATACGCAGTATTTT | CASSQGGILTDTQYF
TRBJ2-2 | NA | TRBV20-1 | NA | 17 | TGCAGTGCTAGCGAGGGGACGACAGTCCGGGACACCGGGGAGCTGTTTTTT | CSASEGTTVRDTGELFF
TRBJ2-5 | NA | TRBV7-7 | NA | 15 | TGTGCCAGCAGCGAGACACGGGGAAGTCAAGAGACCCAGTACTTC | CASSETRGSQETQYF
TRBJ2-5 | TRBD2 | TRBV28 | NA | 15 | TGTGCCAGCAGTTTAAGTCCCAGCGGGGGCTCAACCCAGTACTTC | CASSLSPSGGSTQYF
TRBJ1-5 | NA | TRBV20-1 | few | 13 | TGCAGTGCTAGGGGGGCAGGGGAACAGCCCCAGCATTTT | CSARGAGEQPQHF
TRBJ2-3 | NA | TRBV2 | few | 13 | TGTGCCAGCAGAAGGGACCCCTCGGATACGCAGTATTTT | CASRRDPSDTQYF
TRBJ1-5 | NA | TRBV6-2/TRBV6-3 | NA | 15 | TGTGCCAGCAGTTCAAGACAGCATAGCAATCAGCCCCAGCATTTT | CASSSRQHSNQPQHF
TRBJ2-4 | NA | TRBV19 | NA | 14 | TGTGCCAGCAACTTCGGTCTAGCCAAAAACATTCAGTACTTC | CASNFGLAKNIQYF
TRBJ1-4 | TRBD1 | TRBV4-1 | NA | 15 | TGCGCCAGCAGCCAAGACCCACAGGGGAGAGAAAAACTGTTTTTT | CASSQDPQGREKLFF
TRBJ2-5 | NA | TRBV5-6 | NA | 12 | TGTGCCAGCAGCTTTTTGAGGGAGACCCAGTACTTC | CASSFLRETQYF
TRBJ1-6 | NA | TRBV5-5 | few | 12 | TGTGCCAGCAGCGGACTCAATTCACCCCTCCACTTT | CASSGLNSPLHF
TRBJ2-5 | TRBD2 | TRBV10-3 | few | 14 | TGTGCCATCAGTGAGACTCGGGAGGTGGAGACCCAGTACTTC | CAISETREVETQYF
TRBJ1-2 | NA | TRBV6-5 | few | 14 | TGTGCCAGCAGCCCAGTCGGGGAGCCCTATGGCTACACCTTC | CASSPVGEPYGYTF
TRBJ2-1 | TRBD2 | TRBV7-9 | NA | 16 | TGTGCCAGCAGCTCCCCGACTAGCGGGGGATACAATGAGCAGTTCTTC | CASSSPTSGGYNEQFF
TRBJ2-2 | NA | TRBV6-5 | many | 13 | TGTGCCAGCAGTTCTCAGGGGTCCGGGGAGCTGTTTTTT | CASSSQGSGELFF
TRBJ2-3 | NA | TRBV7-8 | few | 15 | TGTGCCAGCAGCCCGATGAGATCGGAGACAGATACGCAGTATTTT | CASSPMRSETDTQYF
TRBJ2-7 | NA | TRBV6-6 | NA | 16 | TGTGCCAGCAGAGAACCGGGACGCAATTCAGGCTACGAGCAGTACTTC | CASREPGRNSGYEQYF
TRBJ1-1 | NA | TRBV18 | NA | 18 | TGTGCCAGCTCACCAACTCAGACTCGGGGCGCTGGGAACACTGAAGCTTTCTTT | CASSPTQTRGAGNTEAFF
TRBJ2-1 | TRBD2 | TRBV19 | NA | 14 | TGTGCCAGTAATGTAGCGGGGGGATCAAATGAGCAGTTCTTC | CASNVAGGSNEQFF
TRBJ2-7 | NA | TRBV6-5 | many | 15 | TGTGCCAGCAGTGAACTAGGCGAGAGCTCCTACGAGCAGTACTTC | CASSELGESSYEQYF
TRBJ2-5 | NA | TRBV7-2 | NA | 14 | TGTGCCAGCAGCCCCCGCTGGCTACAAGAGACCCAGTACTTC | CASSPRWLQETQYF
TRBJ2-5 | TRBD1 | TRBV5-1 | many | 14 | TGCGCCAGCAGCTTGAGGGACAGGGGAGAGACCCAGTACTTC | CASSLRDRGETQYF
TRBJ1-1 | TRBD1 | TRBV3-1 | NA | 13 | TGTGCCAGCAGCCCCCCGGACAGGGGATGGGCTTTCTTT | CASSPPDRGWAFF
TRBJ1-2 | NA | TRBV9 | NA | 15 | TGTGCCAGCAGCGCCGGGACTCGGGGGGGATATGGCTACACCTTC | CASSAGTRGGYGYTF
TRBJ1-6 | NA | TRBV5-1 | few | 15 | TGCGCCAGCAGCTTGGAAGGCAGGAAGGATTCACCCCTCCACTTT | CASSLEGRKDSPLHF
TRBJ2-5 | TRBD2 | TRBV7-9 | few | 14 | TGTGCCAGCCAACGAGCGGGGGGCCCAGAGACCCAGTACTTC | CASQRAGGPETQYF
TRBJ2-3 | NA | TRBV6-4 | few | 15 | TGTGCCAGCAGTGACGGGGCCGGGGGTGCAGATACGCAGTATTTT | CASSDGAGGADTQYF
TRBJ2-7 | NA | TRBV18 | few | 14 | TGTGCCAGCTCACCTTCGAGGCAGGTCTACGAGCAGTACTTC | CASSPSRQVYEQYF
TRBJ2-5 | TRBD2 | TRBV5-4 | few | 15 | TGTGCCAGCAGCACCGGGACTAGCGGGCAAGAGACCCAGTACTTC | CASSTGTSGQETQYF
TRBJ1-6 | NA | TRBV23-1 | NA | 17 | TGCGCCAGCAGTCATTCGGACCGGAGCTCCTATAATTCACCCCTCCACTTT | CASSHSDRSSYNSPLHF
TRBJ2-5 | NA | TRBV20-1 | few | 15 | TGCAGTGCTAGAGATCCGGCAGGCCACGGAGAGACCCAGTACTTC | CSARDPAGHGETQYF
TRBJ2-3 | TRBD2 | TRBV5-1 | NA | 15 | TGCGCCAGCAGCTTGCCGGGGGGGCTCGGGGATACGCAGTATTTT | CASSLPGGLGDTQYF